The 14 T cell receptor beta chains below were found in one sample sequenced in a study of T cell repertoires and HLA-DP antigens. These TCRs are of unknown antigen specificity. The table came from immunoSEQ multiplex PCR; TCRdb's copy has only in-frame clones and leaves some out. The table shows over 100,000 clones, with 80% to 95% occurring only once. Material for sequencing was CD4+ T cells from PBMCs. These receptor sequences come from a woman aged 18-30 years in good health and CMV-seronegative.

The chain joins TRBV15 to TRBJ1-1; D gene unclear. Between the trimmed V and J ends, which lost 0 bases and 4 bases, there was a span of 12 bases. This CDR3 is 15 amino acids long. Per germline, CDR1 LNHNV and CDR2 YYDKDF (reference sequence). The CDR3 loop reads CATSRERVWGTEAFF. CDR3 nucleotides: TGTGCCACCAGCAGAGAACGGGTATGGGGCACTGAAGCTTTCTTT.

The chain couples TRBV27 to TRBJ1-5, with 10 bases matching TRBD1. From germline, CDR1 is MNHEY and CDR2 SMNVEV (reference sequence). Unmatched junction bases numbered 8, after V lost 2 bases and J lost 4 bases. The CDR3 has 17 amino acids. The CDR3 spells CASSLGGGTGVNQPQHF. CDR3 DNA sequence: TGTGCCAGCAGTTTAGGGGGGGGGACAGGGGTAAATCAGCCCCAGCATTTT.

The V and J genes are TRBV27 and TRBJ1-1; D is unclear. V lost 5 bases, J lost 4 bases, and 17 bases lay in between. CDR1 and CDR2 (germline): MNHEY, SMNVEV (reference sequence). This CDR3 contains 15 residues. CDR3 sequence (DNA): TGTGCCAGCAGTCCACCCCGGACCCGGAGCACTGAAGCTTTCTTT. It translates to CASSPPRTRSTEAFF.

The CDR3 loop is CASTSPGRGDTGELFF. The CDR3 nucleotides are TGTGCCAGCACCTCCCCGGGACGGGGGGACACCGGGGAGCTGTTTTTT. This chain connects TRBV5-4 to TRBJ2-2; 7 bases fit TRBD2. CDR1 SGHNT and CDR2 YYREEE come from the germline V gene (reference sequence). The CDR3 covers 16 residues. Trimming took 6 bases from V and 3 from J; bases not matched to a gene: 11. Supplemented by reference TRBV5-4 and TRBJ2-2, the full variable domain reads ETGVTQSPTHLIKTRGQQVTLRCSSQSGHNTVSWYQQALGQGPQFIFQYYREEENGRGNFPPRFSGLQFPNYSSELNVNALELDDSALYLCASTSPGRGDTGELFFGEGSRLTVL.

The chain links TRBV14 to TRBJ2-5; 10 positions match TRBD1. Germline CDR1 is SGHDN and CDR2 is FVKESK. The CDR3 is 20 residues long. Germline trimming cut 0 bases from V and 4 bases from J; bases unmatched to any gene: 17. CDR3 bases: TGTGCCAGCAGCCAAGACGTCCTCGGTCCGGGACAGGGGCGGGGAGAGACCCAGTACTTC. Translating it yields CASSQDVLGPGQGRGETQYF.

The chain combines TRBV29-1 with TRBJ1-1; D is undetermined. Germline V gene sequence: CDR1 SQVTM, CDR2 ANQGSEA. The ends were cut back, 4 bases at V and 5 bases at J, with 8 bases in the middle. This CDR3 contains 11 residues. The CDR3 coding sequence is TGCAGCGTTGTGCCAGCAACTGAAGCTTTCTTT. This encodes CSVVPATEAFF.

The sample holds a few counts of this clone. The chain uses TRBV6-1 and TRBJ2-7; D is possibly TRBD1 (6 bases). Trimming removed 1 base from V and 12 bases from J, with 16 bases in between. The germline V gene has CDR1 MNHNS and CDR2 SASEGT. This CDR3 has 13 amino acids. This chain's CDR3 is CASSEEGLRGMYV. For the CDR3, the DNA is TGTGCCAGCAGTGAAGAGGGGTTAAGGGGGATGTACGTC.

In this sample, this clone turned up a few times. The chain has TRBV7-9 and TRBJ2-3; D not resolved. Trimming removed 5 bases at V and 4 bases at J, with 10 bases between. This CDR3 region has 13 residues. Germline CDR1 is SEHNR and CDR2 is FQNEAQ (reference sequence). The CDR3 sequence is CASSPRGPDTQYF. The CDR3 nucleotides are TGTGCCAGCAGCCCCCGCGGTCCAGATACGCAGTATTTT. The full variable domain, with the rest looked up from reference TRBV7-9 and TRBJ2-3, is DTGVSQNPRHKITKRGQNVTFRCDPISEHNRLYWYRQTLGQGPEFLTYFQNEAQLEKSRLLSDRFSAERPKGSFSTLEIQRTEQGDSAMYLCASSPRGPDTQYFGPGTRLTVL.

The chain has TRBV5-1 and TRBJ2-7, with D perhaps being TRBD1 or TRBD2 (5 bases each). This CDR3 spans 16 amino acids. Germline CDR1 is SGHRS and CDR2 is YFSETQ. Trimming shortened V by 3 bases and J by 2 bases, and 18 bases separated the two germline ends. The CDR3 DNA reads as TGCGCCAGCAGCTGGACGATCGGGGCGCCGGCCTACGAGCAGTACTTC. Amino acids: CASSWTIGAPAYEQYF.

This sequence joins TRBV18 and TRBJ2-2; D is unresolved. Germline V gene data show CDR1 as KGHSH and CDR2 as LQKENI. Trimming removed 4 bases from V and 3 bases from J, with 18 bases in between. This CDR3 contains 17 residues. In DNA form, the CDR3 reads TGTGCCAGCTCACAACATCAATTCGAATTGGACACCGGGGAGCTGTTTTTT. Its translation is CASSQHQFELDTGELFF.

The rearrangement links TRBV5-1 to TRBJ2-3; perhaps TRBD2 as D (5 bases). From germline, CDR1 is SGHRS and CDR2 YFSETQ. There are 11 residues in the CDR3. V dropped 2 bases and J dropped 8 bases, with 6 bases sitting between them. DNA for the CDR3: TGCGCCAGCAGCTTCGGGGTTACGCAGTATTTT. Amino acids: CASSFGVTQYF.

The chain joins TRBV6-1 to TRBJ2-1; D is ambiguous. There are 16 residues in the CDR3. V lost 2 bases, J lost 1 base, and 12 bases lay in between. Germline CDR1 reads MNHNS; CDR2 reads SASEGT. CDR3 in amino acids: CASSELALGSYNEQFF. The CDR3, as DNA: TGTGCCAGCAGTGAACTGGCCCTTGGTTCCTACAATGAGCAGTTCTTC.

In nucleotides, the CDR3 is TGTGCCAGCAGTGGATCGCCGGGGGGTAGCTCCTACAATGAGCAGTTCTTC. Protein sequence: CASSGSPGGSSYNEQFF. The chain has TRBV25-1 and TRBJ2-1; 7 nucleotides match TRBD2. This CDR3 is 17 amino acids long. Germline V gene sequence: CDR1 MGHDK, CDR2 SYGVNS. Trimming at V came to 4 bases and at J to 0 bases, leaving 9 bases not matched to a gene.

The CDR3 region is CASSLGEYNEQFF. The DNA for the CDR3 is TGTGCCAGCAGCTTGGGGGAGTACAATGAGCAGTTCTTC. The chain has TRBV7-9 and TRBJ2-1; D tentatively reads TRBD1 or TRBD2 (5 bases each). The CDR3 is made up of 13 amino acids. Germline V gene sequence: CDR1 SEHNR, CDR2 FQNEAQ (reference sequence). Trimming took off 3 bases at V and 4 bases at J, with 7 bases between the two ends.